Shown below are 4 T cell receptor beta chains from a single sample sequenced in a study of cytomegalovirus exposure and HLA in healthy donors. Profiling relied on immunoSEQ multiplex PCR, and the TCRdb table lists in-frame clones only, not all of them. The sample consists of under 200,000 clones, 65% to 90% of them appearing once. Sample: PBMCs. The receptor source for this set is a young woman in good health and CMV-seronegative.

This sequence joins TRBV10-2 and TRBJ2-7, with TRBD1 matching over 7 bases. Germline-derived CDR1 and CDR2 are WSHSY and SAAADI. Germline trimming cut 6 bases from V and 3 bases from J; bases unmatched to any gene: 14. This CDR3 has 16 amino acids. CDR3 DNA sequence: TGCGCCAGCAGAAGGGGGACAGCGGTCGCTTACTACGAGCAGTACTTC. Amino acid sequence: CASRRGTAVAYYEQYF.

The chain employs TRBV30 and TRBJ2-4; TRBD1 aligns across 7 bases. The germline V gene has CDR1 GTSNPN and CDR2 SVGIG (reference sequence). V lost 8 bases, J lost 6 bases, and 7 bases stayed unmatched. There are 12 residues in the CDR3. CDR3 sequence reads: CAVDRAVNIQYF. DNA of the CDR3: TGTGCCGTCGACAGGGCGGTAAACATTCAGTACTTC.

V and J are TRBV4-1 and TRBJ1-1; D may be TRBD1 (6 bases). The CDR3 length is 14 residues. Germline V CDR1 and CDR2: MGHRA, YSYEKL. V was shortened by 5 bases and J by 1 base, with 11 bases between the two germline ends. The CDR3 sequence is CASSLPGENTEAFF. DNA of the CDR3: TGCGCCAGCAGCTTACCAGGGGAGAACACTGAAGCTTTCTTT.

The chain has TRBV11-2 and TRBJ2-1, with TRBD1 matching over 9 bases. V was clipped by 5 bases and J by 0 bases; unmatched bases: 8. The germline CDR1 and CDR2 sequences are SGHAT and FQNNGV. The CDR3 covers 17 residues. The CDR3 region has the DNA TGTGCCAGCAGCCGCAGGACAGGGGCGAGCTCCTACAATGAGCAGTTCTTC. This encodes CASSRRTGASSYNEQFF.